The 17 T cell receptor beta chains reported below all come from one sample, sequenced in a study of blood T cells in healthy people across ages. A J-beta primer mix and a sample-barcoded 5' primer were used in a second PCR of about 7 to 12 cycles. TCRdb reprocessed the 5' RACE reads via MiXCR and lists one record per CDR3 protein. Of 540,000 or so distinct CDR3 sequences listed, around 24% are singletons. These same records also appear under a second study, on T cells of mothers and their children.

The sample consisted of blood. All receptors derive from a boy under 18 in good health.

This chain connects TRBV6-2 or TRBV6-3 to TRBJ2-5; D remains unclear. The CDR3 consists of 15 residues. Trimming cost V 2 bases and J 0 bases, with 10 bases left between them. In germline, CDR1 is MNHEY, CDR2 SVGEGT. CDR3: CASSYPTRYQETQYF. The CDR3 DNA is TGTGCCAGCAGTTACCCGACCAGGTACCAAGAGACCCAGTACTTC.

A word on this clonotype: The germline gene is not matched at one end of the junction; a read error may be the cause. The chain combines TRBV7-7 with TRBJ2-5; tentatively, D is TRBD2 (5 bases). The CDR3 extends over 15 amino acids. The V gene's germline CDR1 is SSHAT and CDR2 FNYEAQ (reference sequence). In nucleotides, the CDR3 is TGTGCTAGCAGCCACTCACCCCGGGGATTGGAGACCCAGTACTTC. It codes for CASSHSPRGLETQYF.

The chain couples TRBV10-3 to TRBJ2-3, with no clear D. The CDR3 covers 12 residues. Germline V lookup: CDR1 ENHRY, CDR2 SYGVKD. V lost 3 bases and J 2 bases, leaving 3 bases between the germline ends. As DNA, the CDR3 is TGTGCCATCAGTGATCACACAGATACGCAGTATTTT. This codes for CAISDHTDTQYF.

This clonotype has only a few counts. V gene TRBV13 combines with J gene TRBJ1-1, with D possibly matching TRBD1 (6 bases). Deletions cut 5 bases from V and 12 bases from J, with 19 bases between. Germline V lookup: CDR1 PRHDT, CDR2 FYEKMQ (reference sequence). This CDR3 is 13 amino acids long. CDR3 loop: CASSPWGATRPFF. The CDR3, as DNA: TGTGCCAGCAGCCCTTGGGGGGCGACGAGGCCTTTCTTT. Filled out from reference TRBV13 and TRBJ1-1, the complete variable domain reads AAGVIQSPRHLIKEKRETATLKCYPIPRHDTVYWYQQGPGQDPQFLISFYEKMQSDKGSIPDRFSAQQFSDYHSELNMSSLELGDSALYFCASSPWGATRPFFGQGTRLTVV.

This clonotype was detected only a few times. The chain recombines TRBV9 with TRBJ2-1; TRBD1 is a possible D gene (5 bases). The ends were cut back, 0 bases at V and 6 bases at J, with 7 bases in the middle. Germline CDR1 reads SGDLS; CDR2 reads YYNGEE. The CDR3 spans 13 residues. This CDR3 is CASSVEQANEQFF. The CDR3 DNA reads TGTGCCAGCAGCGTAGAACAGGCCAATGAGCAGTTCTTC.

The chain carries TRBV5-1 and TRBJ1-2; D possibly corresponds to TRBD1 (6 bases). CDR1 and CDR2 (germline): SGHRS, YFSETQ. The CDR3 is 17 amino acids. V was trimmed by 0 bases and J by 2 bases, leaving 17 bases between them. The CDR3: CASSLGSTGAMNYGYTF. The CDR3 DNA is TGCGCCAGCAGCTTGGGGTCGACAGGAGCGATGAACTATGGCTACACCTTC.

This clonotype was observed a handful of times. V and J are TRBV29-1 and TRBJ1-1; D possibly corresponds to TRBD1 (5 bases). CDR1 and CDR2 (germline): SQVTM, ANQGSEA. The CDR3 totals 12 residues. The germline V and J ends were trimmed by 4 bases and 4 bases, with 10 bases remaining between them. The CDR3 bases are TGCAGCGTTGTGGTTGGGGGCACTGAAGCTTTCTTT. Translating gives CSVVVGGTEAFF. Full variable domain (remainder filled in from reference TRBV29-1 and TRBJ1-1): SAVISQKPSRDICQRGTSLTIQCQVDSQVTMMFWYRQQPGQSLTLIATANQGSEATYESGFVIDKFPISRPNLTFSTLTVSNMSPEDSSIYLCSVVVGGTEAFFGQGTRLTVV.

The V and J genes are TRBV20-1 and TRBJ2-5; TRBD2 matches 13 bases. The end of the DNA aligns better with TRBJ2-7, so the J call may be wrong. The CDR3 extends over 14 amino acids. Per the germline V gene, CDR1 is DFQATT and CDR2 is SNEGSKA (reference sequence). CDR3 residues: CSADGTSGTYEQYF. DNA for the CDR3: TGCAGTGCGGATGGGACTAGCGGGACCTACGAGCAGTACTTC.

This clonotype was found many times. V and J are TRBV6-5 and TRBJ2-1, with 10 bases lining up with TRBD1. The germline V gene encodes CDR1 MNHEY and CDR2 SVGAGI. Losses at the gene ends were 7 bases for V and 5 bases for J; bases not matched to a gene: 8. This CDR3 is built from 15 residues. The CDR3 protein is CASKEGTGANNEQFF. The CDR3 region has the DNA TGTGCCAGCAAGGAAGGGACAGGGGCTAACAATGAGCAGTTCTTC.

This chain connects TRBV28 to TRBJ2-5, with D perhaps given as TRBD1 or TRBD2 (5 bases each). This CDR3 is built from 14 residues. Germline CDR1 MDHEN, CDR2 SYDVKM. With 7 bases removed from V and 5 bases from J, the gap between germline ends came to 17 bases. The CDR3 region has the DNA TGTGCCAGCACCACCCTCGGGGCCGGGGAGACCCAGTACTTC. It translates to CASTTLGAGETQYF.

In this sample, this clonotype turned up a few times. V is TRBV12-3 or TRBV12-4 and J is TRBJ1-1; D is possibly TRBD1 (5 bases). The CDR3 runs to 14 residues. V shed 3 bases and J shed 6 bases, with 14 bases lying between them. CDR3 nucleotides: TGTGCCAGCAGTTTGTCCCCGGGGGACGCTGAAGCTTTCTTT. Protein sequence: CASSLSPGDAEAFF.

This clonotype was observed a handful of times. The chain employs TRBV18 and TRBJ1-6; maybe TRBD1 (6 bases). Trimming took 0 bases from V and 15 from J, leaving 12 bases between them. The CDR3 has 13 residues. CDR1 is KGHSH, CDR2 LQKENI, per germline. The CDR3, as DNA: TGTGCCAGCTCACCACCAGGAAAACAGGGCCTCCACTTT. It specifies CASSPPGKQGLHF.

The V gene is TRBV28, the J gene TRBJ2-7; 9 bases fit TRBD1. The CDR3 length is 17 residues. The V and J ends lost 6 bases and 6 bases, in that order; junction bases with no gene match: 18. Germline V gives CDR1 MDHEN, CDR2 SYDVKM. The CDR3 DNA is TGTGCCAGCAGCTTAGACGTGGCGGGACAGGGTTACAGCGAGCAGTACTTC. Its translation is CASSLDVAGQGYSEQYF. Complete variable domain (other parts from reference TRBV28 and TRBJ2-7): DVKVTQSSRYLVKRTGEKVFLECVQDMDHENMFWYRQDPGLGLRLIYFSYDVKMKEKGDIPEGYSVSREKKERFSLILESASTNQTSMYLCASSLDVAGQGYSEQYFGPGTRLTVT.

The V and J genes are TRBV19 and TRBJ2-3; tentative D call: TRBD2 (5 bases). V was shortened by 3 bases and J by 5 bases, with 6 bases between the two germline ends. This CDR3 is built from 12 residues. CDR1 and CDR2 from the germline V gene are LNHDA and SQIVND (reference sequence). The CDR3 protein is CASSIGEDTQYF. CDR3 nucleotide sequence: TGTGCCAGTAGTATCGGGGAAGATACGCAGTATTTT.

CDR3: CASSLQTGGEKLFF. The CDR3 DNA reads as TGTGCCAGCAGCCTCCAGACAGGGGGTGAAAAACTGTTTTTT. The rearrangement joins TRBV7-9 to TRBJ1-4, with TRBD1 matching 9 bases. This CDR3 is 14 amino acids long. The germline V gene has CDR1 SEHNR and CDR2 FQNEAQ (reference sequence). V gave up 5 bases and J gave up 7 bases; unmatched junction bases: 5.

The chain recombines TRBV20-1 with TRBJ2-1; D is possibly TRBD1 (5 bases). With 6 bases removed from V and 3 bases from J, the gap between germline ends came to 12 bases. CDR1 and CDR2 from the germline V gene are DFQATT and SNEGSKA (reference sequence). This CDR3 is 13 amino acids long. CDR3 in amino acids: CSAQASNYNEQFF. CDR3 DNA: TGCAGTGCACAGGCCTCGAACTACAATGAGCAGTTCTTC.

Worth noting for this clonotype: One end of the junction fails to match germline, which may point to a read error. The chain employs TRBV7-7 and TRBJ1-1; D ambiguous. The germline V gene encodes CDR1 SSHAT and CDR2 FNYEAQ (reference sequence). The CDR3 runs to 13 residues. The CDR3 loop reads CASSVHEDTEAFF. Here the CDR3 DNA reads TGTGCTAGCAGCGTCCACGAGGACACTGAAGCTTTCTTT.